The 4 T cell receptor beta chains below all came from one sample that was sequenced in a study of CD8 T cells in Susac syndrome. With random hexamers, reverse transcription was performed on about 0.45 to 1 ug of RNA. Using its own MiXCR run on the immunoSEQ multiplex PCR reads, TCRdb lists one record per CDR3 protein. The sample consists of about 200,000 distinct CDR3 sequences, 75% to 95% of them appearing once. The specimen was CD4+ T cells from PBMCs. These receptors originate from a human donor with Susac syndrome.

V and J are TRBV4-2 and TRBJ2-1; 8 bases align to TRBD2. The CDR3 length is 17 residues. V trimming: 0 bases; J trimming: 2 bases; junction bases outside the gene matches: 6. The germline CDR1 and CDR2 sequences are LGHNA and YNFKEQ. Here the CDR3 DNA reads TGTGCCAGCAGCCAAGATCTCAGCGGGGGAACCTACAATGAGCAGTTCTTC. Encoded protein: CASSQDLSGGTYNEQFF.

The V and J genes are TRBV10-3 and TRBJ2-7, with 9 bases lining up with TRBD1. From germline, CDR1 is ENHRY and CDR2 SYGVKD. V lost 7 bases, J lost 1 base, and 5 bases stayed unmatched. The CDR3 consists of 14 residues. The CDR3 spells CAITPGQGSYEQYF. CDR3 in DNA: TGTGCCATCACCCCGGGACAGGGTTCCTACGAGCAGTACTTC.

The chain combines TRBV18 with TRBJ1-2; D might be TRBD1 (6 bases). Germline V gene lookup returns CDR1 KGHSH and CDR2 LQKENI. Trimming removed 3 bases from V and 10 bases from J, with 18 bases in between. This CDR3 has 14 residues. The CDR3 region is CASSPSRGGNIYTF. The CDR3 region has the DNA TGTGCCAGCTCACCCTCAAGGGGGGGGAATATCTACACCTTC. Filled out from reference TRBV18 and TRBJ1-2, the complete variable domain reads NAGVMQNPRHLVRRRGQEARLRCSPMKGHSHVYWYRQLPEEGLKFMVYLQKENIIDESGMPKERFSAEFPKEGPSILRIQQVVRGDSAAYFCASSPSRGGNIYTFGSGTRLTVV.

This sequence joins TRBV5-1 and TRBJ2-6; TRBD1 matches at 8 bases. The CDR3 is made up of 15 amino acids. After removal of 4 bases from V and 6 bases from J, the junction contained 6 bases not matched to a gene. Germline assignment: CDR1 SGHRS and CDR2 YFSETQ. The CDR3 sequence: CASSPRTGKANVLTF. The CDR3, as DNA: TGCGCCAGCAGCCCCCGGACAGGGAAGGCCAACGTCCTGACTTTC.